This T cell receptor (beta chain) was captured by sequencing in a study of neurological immune-mediated disorders (dated by TCRdb to the late 2010s). Regarding the complete study: Of the approximately 34 multiple sclerosis patients, about 30 had relapsing-remitting MS and 3 had secondary progressive MS. Using UMI-based sequencing, the study compared peripheral blood TCR-beta repertoires from patients with HTLV-I-associated myelopathy (HAM/TSP), patients with multiple sclerosis, and healthy controls. The cohort included some 70 subjects: about 15 with HAM/TSP, some 34 with multiple sclerosis, and some 20 healthy controls. Longitudinal HAM/TSP and healthy donors had 3 time-points each (roughly 3-45 month intervals). Longitudinal samples, technical triplicates and paired sorted CD4+ and CD8+ T-cell subsets, alongside PBMC samples, were included among the roughly 98 TCR-beta libraries. Points the paper makes about the study in general: No identical CDR3 amino acid sequences were shared among expanded clones across subjects, suggesting private TCR-beta repertoires in all groups. In phylogenetic analysis, the repertoires of 18 of 34 MS patients grouped into a cluster of related CDR3 sequences, which suggests a possible signature at the repertoire level. TCR clonal expansion was highest in HAM/TSP patients and lowest in MS patients, with MS patients falling below even healthy controls. The MS cluster was not associated with any clinical or MRI features, and the authors stated that larger cohorts are needed.

cDNA synthesis used template-switch 5'RACE with a primer carrying a 10-nucleotide random unique molecular identifier tagging each TCR transcript. Over 180 million TCR-beta sequences, covering 15-18 subjects, were produced in each sequencing run. The RNeasy kit was used to extract total RNA. The KAPA Real-time Library Amplification kit was used to amplify TCR-beta VDJ regions with primers for the TCR constant region and the 5'RACE anchor. A first PCR added sample indexes and Illumina adaptors, after which a second PCR increased the library yield. The roughly 650 bp TCR product was size-selected on a 2% E-gel SizeSelection system after Ampure bead purification. Library quality was checked on a Bioanalyzer, concentration was measured with Qubit, and libraries were quantified with the Kapa Library Quantification kit before pooling. An Illumina HiSeq 2500 sequenced the libraries paired-end 2 x 150 bp. To increase sequence diversity, roughly 25-31% phiX was spiked into each library pool. Turning to the authors' computational methods: The UMI-based MiGEC pipeline processed quality-filtered reads and removed over 85% of raw TCR sequences during error correction. VDJ genes were aligned to IMGT germline references, and clonotypes were defined by unique CDR3 amino acid sequence plus V-J genes. VDJtools evaluated clonal expansion, Shannon diversity and CDR3 relatedness (CalcPairwiseDistances, ClusterSamples); CLCbio workbench built phylogenetic trees. Clones with at least 8 unique UMIs were defined as expanded, with this threshold being based on coefficient-of-variation modelling across technical triplicates. TCRdb took the public reads, trimmed them with fastp at Q25, ran MiXCR for clone calling and kept in-frame beta chains. CDR3 protein duplicates are merged, each entry listing the most common genes and DNA. The V and J calls here are based on TCRdb, not the publication. This sample holds about 80,000 distinct CDR3 sequences; 4.5% to 7.5% were observed only once. Approximately 7.9% of the sample lies in the top ten.

The time point label here, explained by the study, means: longitudinal time-point 2. Unsorted PBMC libraries were generated from 2 million PBMCs stored in RNAlater at -80 °C until RNA extraction. The multiple sclerosis patients were enrolled in a US clinical protocol that used magnetic resonance imaging to evaluate disease progression. Peripheral blood underwent Ficoll-Hypaque density gradient centrifugation to isolate PBMCs, which were then cryopreserved in liquid nitrogen. V was cut back by 1 base and J by 4 bases, leaving a gap of 19 bases between them. CDR1 and CDR2 (LGHDT, YNNKEL) derive from the germline V gene (reference sequence). Counted from cysteine to phenylalanine, this CDR3 has 17 amino acids. The CDR3 DNA has 51 bases and is translated from base 1. This clonotype was picked up a small number of times. No antigen is known for it. No base qualities exist here, and no much larger clone lies one base off it.

This receptor was obtained from a woman in her sixties with multiple sclerosis. The specimen sequenced was PBMCs. This chain is built from TRBV3-1 and TRBJ2-5; the best D guess is TRBD1, with 6 bases matching. The CDR3 is CASSQAPRQARGETQYF. The nucleotide sequence reads as follows: TGTGCCAGCAGCCAAGCACCCAGACAGGCCAGGGGAGAGACCCAGTACTTC.